The 24 T cell receptor beta chains listed next were all sequenced from one sample in a study of CD8 T cells in Susac syndrome. After extraction with the RNeasy kit, about 0.45 to 1 ug of the RNA was reverse transcribed using random hexamers. MiXCR, run by TCRdb on the immunoSEQ multiplex PCR reads, gives a single entry per CDR3 protein. The profile shows roughly 120,000 distinct CDR3 sequences, about 95% of them singletons. Sequencing input: CD4+ T cells from PBMCs. These receptor sequences come from a human donor in good health.

The chain combines TRBV18 with TRBJ2-7; D remains ambiguous. CDR3 size: 13 residues. The V end lost 0 bases, the J end lost 2 bases, and 5 bases lay between the germline ends. Germline V CDR1 and CDR2: KGHSH, LQKENI. CDR3 loop: CASSPPGTYEQYF. In nucleotides, the CDR3 is TGTGCCAGCTCACCACCGGGGACCTACGAGCAGTACTTC.

The chain joins TRBV5-1 to TRBJ2-1, with 14 bases that match TRBD2. The CDR3 consists of 18 residues. Germline V gene lookup returns CDR1 SGHRS and CDR2 YFSETQ. Germline trimming cut 4 bases from V and 5 bases from J; bases unmatched to any gene: 11. The CDR3 sequence is CASSLVGTSGGPNNEQFF. CDR3 nucleotide sequence: TGCGCCAGCAGCCTGGTAGGGACTAGCGGGGGCCCAAACAATGAGCAGTTCTTC.

The chain combines TRBV5-1 with TRBJ2-3; D is unresolved. The CDR3 sequence is 12 residues long. Germline assignment: CDR1 SGHRS and CDR2 YFSETQ. Trimming took off 4 bases at V and 3 bases at J, with 6 bases between the two ends. This chain's CDR3 is CASSQKTDTQYF. Written as DNA, the CDR3 is TGCGCCAGCAGCCAAAAGACAGATACGCAGTATTTT.

Only one count was recorded for this clonotype. The chain couples TRBV7-3 to TRBJ2-7; no clear D gene. The V and J ends lost 5 bases and 3 bases respectively, with 11 bases between them. This CDR3 region has 13 residues. CDR1 is SGHTA, CDR2 FQGTGA, per germline. In nucleotides, the CDR3 is TGTGCCAGCAGCCCGACTGGGTACTACGAGCAGTACTTC. Amino acids: CASSPTGYYEQYF.

The V gene is TRBV20-1, the J gene TRBJ1-5, with TRBD1 identical over 10 bases. The CDR3 totals 16 residues. Unmatched junction bases numbered 9, after V lost 1 base and J lost 6 bases. From germline, CDR1 is DFQATT and CDR2 SNEGSKA (reference sequence). CDR3 in DNA: TGCAGTGCTAGAGGTCGACAGGGGGCGGGTCGTCAGCCCCAGCATTTT. This gives the protein CSARGRQGAGRQPQHF.

This chain joins TRBV20-1 and TRBJ2-7; 15 bases fit TRBD2. V dropped 3 bases and J dropped 2; count of bases not matched to a gene: 2. The germline V gene has CDR1 DFQATT and CDR2 SNEGSKA (reference sequence). The length of the CDR3 is 15 residues. The CDR3 DNA reads as TGCAGTGCTAGGGGACTAGCGGGAGGAACCTACGAGCAGTACTTC. Translated, it gives CSARGLAGGTYEQYF.

The chain couples TRBV5-4 to TRBJ2-2; 15 nucleotides line up with TRBD2. The V gene end was trimmed by 0 bases and the J gene end by 5 bases; junction bases not matched to a gene: 2. CDR3 size: 17 residues. The germline gives CDR1 SGHNT, CDR2 YYREEE (reference sequence). The CDR3 bases are TGTGCCAGCAGCTTGGCGGGACTAGCGGGAGGAACCGGGGAGCTGTTTTTT. This translates into CASSLAGLAGGTGELFF.

The chain has TRBV18 and TRBJ2-3; D perhaps matches TRBD1 (6 bases). The germline V gene has CDR1 KGHSH and CDR2 LQKENI. Trimming took off 2 bases at V and 6 bases at J, with 15 bases between the two ends. The CDR3 extends over 15 amino acids. This chain's CDR3 is CASSPGGQPEDTQYF. The CDR3 DNA is TGTGCCAGCTCACCAGGAGGACAGCCTGAGGATACGCAGTATTTT.

The chain has TRBV5-6 and TRBJ2-1; possibly TRBD1 for D (6 bases). The CDR3 spans 15 residues. CDR1 is SGHDT and CDR2 is YYEEEE in the germline V gene. V was trimmed by 3 bases and J by 4 bases, leaving 14 bases between them. CDR3 region: CASSSLPQGYNEQFF. CDR3 nucleotides: TGTGCCAGCAGCTCGCTACCACAGGGTTACAATGAGCAGTTCTTC.

The count of this clonotype is one. The chain couples TRBV30 to TRBJ2-7, with 14 bases aligning to TRBD2. This CDR3 region has 13 residues. Germline assignment: CDR1 GTSNPN and CDR2 SVGIG (reference sequence). J was trimmed by 7 bases and V by 8 bases; bases with no gene match: 7. CDR3 nucleotide sequence: TGTGCCGGGGGACTAGCGGGGGCCCGGGAGCAGTACTTC. Encoded protein: CAGGLAGAREQYF. Variable domain in full (rest from reference TRBV30 and TRBJ2-7): SQTIHQWPATLVQPVGSPLSLECTVEGTSNPNLYWYRQAAGRGLQLLFYSVGIGQISSEVPQNLSASRPQDRQFILSSKKLLLSDSGFYLCAGGLAGAREQYFGPGTRLTVT.

The gene calls are TRBV29-1 and TRBJ2-5; D might be TRBD1 (5 bases). Germline CDR1 reads SQVTM; CDR2 reads ANQGSEA. The length of the CDR3 is 12 residues. V was clipped by 4 bases and J by 4 bases, with 10 bases between them. For the CDR3, the DNA is TGCAGCGTTGTGGCTGGGGCAGAGACCCAGTACTTC. Amino acids: CSVVAGAETQYF.

The chain employs TRBV9 and TRBJ1-5; TRBD1 agrees at 8 bases. The CDR3 contains 15 residues. The germline CDR1 and CDR2 sequences are SGDLS and YYNGEE. With 0 bases clipped from V and 7 bases from J, the junction kept 6 bases outside the gene matches. The CDR3 loop is CASSVEGTGGQPQHF. CDR3 in DNA: TGTGCCAGCAGCGTAGAGGGGACAGGCGGGCAGCCCCAGCATTTT.

The chain has TRBV2 and TRBJ2-5; no definite D call. V gave up 5 bases and J gave up 1 base, with 8 bases separating them. CDR1 is SNHLY and CDR2 is FYNNEI in the germline V gene. The CDR3 length is 13 residues. The CDR3 nucleotides read TGTGCCAGCAGTACAGAGTTCCAAGAGACCCAGTACTTC. Translated: CASSTEFQETQYF.

The CDR3 region is CSAVSGGAKNIQYF. CDR3 in DNA: TGCAGTGCTGTTAGCGGGGGGGCCAAAAACATTCAGTACTTC. The rearrangement links TRBV20-1 to TRBJ2-4, with 10 bases that match TRBD2. This CDR3 spans 14 amino acids. The germline gives CDR1 DFQATT, CDR2 SNEGSKA (reference sequence). V lost 5 bases and J lost 1; bases outside the gene matches: 2.

This clonotype has a single count. The genes are TRBV20-1 and TRBJ2-7, with D maybe TRBD2 (6 bases). With 5 bases removed from V and 6 bases from J, the gap between germline ends came to 17 bases. This CDR3 is 13 amino acids long. Germline V gene data show CDR1 as DFQATT and CDR2 as SNEGSKA (reference sequence). The CDR3 coding sequence is TGCAGTGCTTGGGGGGAGAAGGAAGGCGAGCAGTACTTC. It encodes CSAWGEKEGEQYF.

The gene calls are TRBV20-1 and TRBJ2-3; D is unclear. Trimming removed 7 bases at V and 2 bases at J, with 16 bases between. The length of the CDR3 is 14 residues. Germline V gene sequence: CDR1 DFQATT, CDR2 SNEGSKA (reference sequence). CDR3 coding DNA: TGCAGTGGTTGCGGCCCCCTCGTCACAGATACGCAGTATTTT. The encoded protein is CSGCGPLVTDTQYF.

The chain couples TRBV29-1 to TRBJ2-5; D call uncertain. Germline V gives CDR1 SQVTM, CDR2 ANQGSEA. This CDR3 is 12 amino acids long. The V and J ends lost 7 bases and 2 bases respectively, with 11 bases between them. DNA of the CDR3: TGCAGCGCCGGTAACTATCAAGAGACCCAGTACTTC. It codes for CSAGNYQETQYF.

This clonotype is a singleton in its sample. The V call is TRBV11-2, the J call TRBJ2-5, with 7 bases fitting TRBD2. CDR1 and CDR2 from the germline V gene are SGHAT and FQNNGV. The length of the CDR3 is 15 residues. V gave up 4 bases and J gave up 5 bases; unmatched junction bases: 10. CDR3 protein: CASSSIRGREETQYF. The CDR3 DNA reads as TGTGCCAGCAGCTCGATTCGCGGGAGAGAGGAGACCCAGTACTTC.

The chain uses TRBV29-1 and TRBJ2-5; D is possibly TRBD1 or TRBD2 (6 bases each). V was shortened by 2 bases and J by 4 bases, with 11 bases between the two germline ends. The CDR3 sequence is 13 residues long. Germline V CDR1 and CDR2: SQVTM, ANQGSEA. CDR3 in DNA: TGCAGCGTTGAAAGGGGGGCGGGAGAGACCCAGTACTTC. Translation gives CSVERGAGETQYF.

The CDR3 loop reads CAISERGDSTDTQYF. The CDR3 DNA reads TGTGCCATCAGTGAAAGGGGGGATAGCACAGATACGCAGTATTTT. This chain uses TRBV10-3 with TRBJ2-3, with D possibly being TRBD1 or TRBD2 (6 bases each). Germline V gives CDR1 ENHRY, CDR2 SYGVKD. CDR3 size: 15 residues. V was clipped by 3 bases and J by 0 bases, with 10 bases between them.

The chain employs TRBV20-1 and TRBJ1-1, with 7 positions matching TRBD1. The CDR3 sequence is 17 residues long. CDR1 is DFQATT and CDR2 is SNEGSKA in the germline V gene (reference sequence). V was clipped by 1 base and J by 4 bases; unmatched bases: 15. The CDR3 DNA sequence: TGCAGTGCTAGAGCCCCATCCGCCCAAAGACAGGGCACTGAAGCTTTCTTT. This encodes CSARAPSAQRQGTEAFF.

This sequence joins TRBV10-2 and TRBJ2-5, with D hard to call. The germline gives CDR1 WSHSY, CDR2 SAAADI. The CDR3 spans 11 residues. Deletions cut 8 bases from V and 4 bases from J, with 8 bases between. The CDR3 spells CASRQLETQYF. The DNA for the CDR3 is TGCGCCAGCCGGCAGCTAGAGACCCAGTACTTC.

The chain links TRBV7-9 to TRBJ2-3, with 8 bases that match TRBD1. Germline CDR1 and CDR2: SEHNR and FQNEAQ (reference sequence). The CDR3 runs to 14 residues. V was clipped by 7 bases and J by 6 bases; unmatched bases: 9. CDR3 in amino acids: CASNRDRSYDTQYF. The CDR3 DNA is TGTGCCAGCAACCGGGACAGGTCCTACGATACGCAGTATTTT. The full variable domain, in which reference TRBV7-9 and TRBJ2-3 provide the parts outside the CDR3, is DTGVSQNPRHKITKRGQNVTFRCDPISEHNRLYWYRQTLGQGPEFLTYFQNEAQLEKSRLLSDRFSAERPKGSFSTLEIQRTEQGDSAMYLCASNRDRSYDTQYFGPGTRLTVL.

This chain connects TRBV5-4 to TRBJ2-7, with a tentative D call TRBD1 (6 bases). This CDR3 is built from 14 residues. The germline gives CDR1 SGHNT, CDR2 YYREEE (reference sequence). V lost 3 bases to trimming and J lost 3 bases, with 13 bases between them. The CDR3 loop reads CASSYTGRIYEQYF. CDR3 nucleotide sequence: TGTGCCAGCAGCTATACAGGGAGAATCTACGAGCAGTACTTC.